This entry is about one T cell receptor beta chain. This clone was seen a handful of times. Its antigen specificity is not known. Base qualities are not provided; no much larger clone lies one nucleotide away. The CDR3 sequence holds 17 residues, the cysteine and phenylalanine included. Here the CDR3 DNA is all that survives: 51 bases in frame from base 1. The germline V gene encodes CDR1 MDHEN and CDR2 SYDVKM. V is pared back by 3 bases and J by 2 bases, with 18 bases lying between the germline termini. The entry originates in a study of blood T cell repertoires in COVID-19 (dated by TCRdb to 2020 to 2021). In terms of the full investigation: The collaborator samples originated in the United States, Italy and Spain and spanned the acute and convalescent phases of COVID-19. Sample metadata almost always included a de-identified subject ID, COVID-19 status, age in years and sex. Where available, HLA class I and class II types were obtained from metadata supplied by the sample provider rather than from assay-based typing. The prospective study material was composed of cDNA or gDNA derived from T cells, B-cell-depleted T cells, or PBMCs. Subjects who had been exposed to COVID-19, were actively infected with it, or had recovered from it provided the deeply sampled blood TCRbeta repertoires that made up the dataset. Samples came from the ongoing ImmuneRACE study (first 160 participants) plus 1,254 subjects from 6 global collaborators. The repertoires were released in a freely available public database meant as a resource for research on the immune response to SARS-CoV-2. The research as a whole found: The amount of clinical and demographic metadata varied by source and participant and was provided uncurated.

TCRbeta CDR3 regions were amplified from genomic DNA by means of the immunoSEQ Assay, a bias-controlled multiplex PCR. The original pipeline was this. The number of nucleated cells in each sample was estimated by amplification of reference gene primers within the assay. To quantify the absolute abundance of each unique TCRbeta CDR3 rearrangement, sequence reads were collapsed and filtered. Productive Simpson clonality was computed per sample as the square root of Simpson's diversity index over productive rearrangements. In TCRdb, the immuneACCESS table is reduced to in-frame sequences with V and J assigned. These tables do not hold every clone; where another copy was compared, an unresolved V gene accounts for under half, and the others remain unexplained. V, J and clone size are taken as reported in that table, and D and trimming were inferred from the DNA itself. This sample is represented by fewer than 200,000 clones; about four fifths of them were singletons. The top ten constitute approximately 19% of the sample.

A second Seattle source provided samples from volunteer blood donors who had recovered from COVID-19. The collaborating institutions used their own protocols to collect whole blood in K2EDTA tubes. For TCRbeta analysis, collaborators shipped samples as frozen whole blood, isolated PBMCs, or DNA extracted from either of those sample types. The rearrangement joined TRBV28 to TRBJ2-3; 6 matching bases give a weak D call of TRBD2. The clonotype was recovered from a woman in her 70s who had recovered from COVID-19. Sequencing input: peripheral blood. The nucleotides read TGTGCCAGCAGTTTTGTTCCTCAGCGGGTATCCACAGATACGCAGTATTTT. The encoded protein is CASSFVPQRVSTDTQYF.